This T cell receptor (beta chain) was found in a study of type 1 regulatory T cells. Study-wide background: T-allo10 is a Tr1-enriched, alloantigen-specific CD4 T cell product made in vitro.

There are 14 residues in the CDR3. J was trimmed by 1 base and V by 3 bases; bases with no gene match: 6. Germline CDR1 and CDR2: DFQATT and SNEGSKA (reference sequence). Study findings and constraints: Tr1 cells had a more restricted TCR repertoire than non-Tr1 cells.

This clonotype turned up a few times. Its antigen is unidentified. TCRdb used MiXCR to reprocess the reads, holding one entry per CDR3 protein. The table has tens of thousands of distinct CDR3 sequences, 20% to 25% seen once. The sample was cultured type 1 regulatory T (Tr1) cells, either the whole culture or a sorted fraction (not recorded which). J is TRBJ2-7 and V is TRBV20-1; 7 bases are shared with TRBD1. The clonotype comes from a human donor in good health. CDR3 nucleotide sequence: TGCAGTGCTAGTCACCGGGACAGTTCCTACGAGCAGTACTTC. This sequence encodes CSASHRDSSYEQYF.